The TCR beta chain described here comes from a study of cytomegalovirus exposure and HLA in healthy donors. V was trimmed by 5 bases and J by 4 bases, leaving 17 bases between them. CDR1 is MNHEY, CDR2 SMNVEV, per germline (reference sequence). The CDR3 is 16 amino acids. PCR involved 60 Vbeta and 13 Jbeta primers. Clones were sequenced by immunoSEQ multiplex PCR, and TCRdb holds only the in-frame ones, with some missing. This table has a few hundred thousand clones, about four fifths appearing once. Study results and limitations: In a later analysis, TCR beta V- and J-gene trimming showed a link to a missense DCLRE1C variant.

Of note for this clone: Its antigen is unknown.

Material: PBMCs. The chain combines TRBV27 with TRBJ2-2, with a possible D match to TRBD2 (7 bases). This clonotype was sampled from a woman aged 45-60 years in good health and CMV-seropositive. The CDR3 loop is CASSPGWGGITGELFF. CDR3 bases: TGTGCCAGCAGTCCTGGATGGGGGGGCATCACCGGGGAGCTGTTTTTT.